The 27 T cell receptor beta chains below were found in one sample sequenced in a study of T cells in Graves' hyperthyroidism and ophthalmopathy (dated by TCRdb to between 2019 and 2020). Libraries were built with multiplex PCR. Sequencing was performed on an Illumina HiSeq 2000. The TCR beta CDR3 regions were amplified from RNA transcripts. For the first round of RT-PCR on the TCR CDR3, the HTBI primer set was used together with the Qiagen OneStep RT-PCR kit. The public reads were reprocessed in TCRdb via fastp at Q25 and MiXCR, keeping in-frame beta chains. Identical CDR3 proteins give one entry, which carries the most common genes and DNA. Within this sample are 600,000 or so distinct CDR3 sequences, with more than 13% of them counted one time only. The top ten hold 7% to 9% of the sample. The sample consisted of blood. These receptors all stem from a woman aged 18-29 years with Graves' ophthalmopathy.

As concerns this clonotype: A read error may explain this, as a much larger clone is one base away. J is TRBJ2-1 and V is TRBV14, with no clear D. There are 12 residues in the CDR3. Germline CDR1 and CDR2: SGHDN and FVKESK. Trimming cost V 1 base and J 9 bases, with 7 bases left between them. The CDR3, as DNA: TGTGCCAGCAGCCAAGGAAGGAGTGAGCAGTTCTTC. It yields the protein CASSQGRSEQFF.

This clonotype was seen at least ten times. CDR3 bases: TGTGCCAGCAGCTTGGACACGGCGGGAGGAGGCAATCAGCCCCAGCATTTT. This gives the protein CASSLDTAGGGNQPQHF. V gene TRBV7-2 combines with J gene TRBJ1-5; tentatively, D is TRBD1 (5 bases). The CDR3 covers 17 residues. V dropped 3 bases and J dropped 2 bases, with 17 bases sitting between them. CDR1 and CDR2 (germline): SGHTA, FQGNSA.

In this sample, this clonotype turned up many times. The chain employs TRBV20-1 and TRBJ1-5; D remains unclear. Germline lookup yields CDR1 DFQATT and CDR2 SNEGSKA (reference sequence). Trimming removed 0 bases at V and 3 bases at J, with 9 bases between. The CDR3 sequence is 14 residues long. The CDR3 DNA reads as TGCAGTGCTAGAGATACTCGCCCCAATCAGCCCCAGCATTTT. Translating it yields CSARDTRPNQPQHF.

This clonotype was counted at least ten times. This chain connects TRBV2 to TRBJ1-1, with unresolved D. The ends were cut back, 6 bases at V and 2 bases at J, with 13 bases in the middle. CDR3 length: 14 amino acids. The germline gives CDR1 SNHLY, CDR2 FYNNEI. The CDR3 nucleotides read TGTGCCAGCAGGAGAGGGAGTTCCAACACTGAAGCTTTCTTT. This gives the protein CASRRGSSNTEAFF.

This clonotype has at least ten counts. The rearrangement links TRBV5-1 to TRBJ2-5; 10 nucleotides align to TRBD2. The germline gives CDR1 SGHRS, CDR2 YFSETQ. The trim removed 2 bases at V and 2 bases at J, leaving 3 bases unmatched. The CDR3 has 15 residues. The CDR3 loop is CASSLLAGLQETQYF. Here the CDR3 DNA reads TGCGCCAGCAGCTTACTAGCGGGGCTACAAGAGACCCAGTACTTC. Looking up the rest from reference TRBV5-1 and TRBJ2-5 gives the full variable domain: KAGVTQTPRYLIKTRGQQVTLSCSPISGHRSVSWYQQTPGQGLQFLFEYFSETQRNKGNFPGRFSGRQFSNSRSEMNVSTLELGDSALYLCASSLLAGLQETQYFGPGTRLLVL.

The chain has TRBV2 and TRBJ2-5; weak D call: TRBD1 (6 bases). Germline CDR1 SNHLY, CDR2 FYNNEI. The ends were cut back, 5 bases at V and 5 bases at J, with 12 bases in the middle. CDR3 length: 13 amino acids. Here the CDR3 reads CASSQFQGETQYF. The CDR3 DNA is TGTGCCAGCAGTCAATTCCAGGGGGAGACCCAGTACTTC.

This sequence joins TRBV30 and TRBJ2-3; 8 nucleotides agree with TRBD2. This CDR3 region has 17 residues. CDR1 is GTSNPN and CDR2 is SVGIG in the germline V gene (reference sequence). V trimming: 0 bases; J trimming: 3 bases; junction bases outside the gene matches: 11. The CDR3 coding sequence is TGTGCCTGGAGTGTAGGGAGGTCCAGCGGGAGTACAGATACGCAGTATTTT. Translated: CAWSVGRSSGSTDTQYF.

This clonotype was seen a handful of times. One end of the junction fails to match germline, which may point to a read error. The chain carries TRBV7-7 and TRBJ2-1; 12 nucleotides agree with TRBD2. Germline V gene sequence: CDR1 SSHAT, CDR2 FNYEAQ (reference sequence). The length of the CDR3 is 17 residues. In DNA, the CDR3 is TGTGCTAGCAGCTTCTCCACTAGCGGGAGGCGTTACAATGAGCAGTTCTTC. It translates to CASSFSTSGRRYNEQFF.

There are many counts of this clonotype. The chain is built from TRBV7-6 and TRBJ2-1; no clear D gene. This CDR3 has 11 residues. The germline V gene encodes CDR1 SGHVS and CDR2 FNYEAQ. V shed 2 bases and J shed 11 bases, with 7 bases lying between them. The chain's CDR3 is CASSLTMQQFF. CDR3 nucleotides: TGTGCCAGCAGCTTAACCATGCAGCAGTTCTTC.

Many counts were recorded for this clonotype. V usage is TRBV5-5 and J usage is TRBJ2-5, with 10 bases that match TRBD1. The CDR3 is 15 amino acids. Per the germline V gene, CDR1 is SGHKS and CDR2 is YYEKEE (reference sequence). J lost 4 bases, V lost 0 bases, and 3 bases had no gene match. The CDR3 DNA is TGTGCCAGCAGCTTGGCGACAGGGGGCTTAGAGACCCAGTACTTC. This translates into CASSLATGGLETQYF.

Worth noting for this clonotype: Germline and junction disagree at one end, which may indicate a read error. The chain couples TRBV5-1 to TRBJ2-5, with D possibly matching TRBD2 (6 bases). There are 16 residues in the CDR3. Germline loops: CDR1 SGHRS, CDR2 YFSETQ. For the CDR3, the DNA is TGCCCCAGCAGCTTGGGCCCCCGGGAGCCACAAGAGACCCAGTACTTC. Translated: CPSSLGPREPQETQYF.

The sample holds many counts of this clonotype. The chain links TRBV2 to TRBJ2-7; D might be TRBD1 (6 bases). CDR1 and CDR2 (germline): SNHLY, FYNNEI. The CDR3 length is 15 residues. The germline V and J ends were trimmed by 6 bases and 2 bases, with 17 bases remaining between them. The CDR3 region is CASRVNRERTYEQYF. CDR3 in DNA: TGTGCCAGCAGGGTGAACAGGGAGAGGACCTACGAGCAGTACTTC.

This clonotype showed up many times. The chain carries TRBV20-1 and TRBJ2-5; 8 bases are a match to TRBD1. Germline CDR1 DFQATT, CDR2 SNEGSKA (reference sequence). The CDR3 has 14 residues. Losses at the gene ends were 6 bases for V and 1 base for J; bases not matched to a gene: 7. CDR3 sequence reads: CSAYRQGTQETQYF. DNA of the CDR3: TGCAGTGCCTACAGACAGGGGACCCAAGAGACCCAGTACTTC.

This clonotype came up many times. This chain uses TRBV11-1 with TRBJ2-7; D gene ambiguous. Germline V gene lookup returns CDR1 SGHAT and CDR2 FQDESV (reference sequence). The CDR3 consists of 13 residues. Trimming took off 3 bases at V and 3 bases at J, with 9 bases between the two ends. In DNA form, the CDR3 reads TGTGCCAGCAGCTTGGTACAAGGCTACGAGCAGTACTTC. Translating it yields CASSLVQGYEQYF.

This clonotype was found many times. The chain employs TRBV28 and TRBJ2-1, with TRBD2 identical over 14 bases. V lost 4 bases and J lost 5; bases outside the gene matches: 7. This CDR3 has 17 residues. The V gene's germline CDR1 is MDHEN and CDR2 SYDVKM. The CDR3 nucleotides are TGTGCCAGCAGTTACGGGACTAGCGGGAGCATCAACAATGAGCAGTTCTTC. It encodes CASSYGTSGSINNEQFF. The whole variable domain, remainder taken from reference TRBV28 and TRBJ2-1, is DVKVTQSSRYLVKRTGEKVFLECVQDMDHENMFWYRQDPGLGLRLIYFSYDVKMKEKGDIPEGYSVSREKKERFSLILESASTNQTSMYLCASSYGTSGSINNEQFFGPGTRLTVL.

This clonotype was seen a few times. The germline gene is not matched at one end of the junction; a read error may be the cause. The chain has TRBV9 and TRBJ2-6, with 10 bases identical to TRBD1. CDR1 and CDR2 from the germline V gene are SGDLS and YYNGEE. CDR3 length: 17 residues. The CDR3 DNA sequence: TGTGCCAGCAGCAGGACAGGGGGTGTCTCTGGGGCCAACGTCCTGGCTTTC. This encodes CASSRTGGVSGANVLAF. Combining the CDR3 with reference TRBV9 and TRBJ2-6 gives the whole variable domain DSGVTQTPKHLITATGQRVTLRCSPRSGDLSVYWYQQSLDQGLQFLIQYYNGEERAKGNILERFSAQQFPDLHSELNLSSLELGDSALYFCASSRTGGVSGANVLAFGAGSRLTVL.

This clonotype was observed at least ten times. The chain employs TRBV6-2 or TRBV6-3 and TRBJ1-1; TRBD1 aligns across 7 bases. CDR3 size: 21 residues. Losses at the gene ends were 1 base for V and 0 bases for J; bases not matched to a gene: 20. Looked up from germline, CDR1 is MNHEY and CDR2 is SVGEGT. CDR3 protein: CASSYFGLRDRASFMNTEAFF. CDR3 in DNA: TGTGCCAGCAGTTACTTCGGTTTGCGCGACAGGGCTTCTTTCATGAACACTGAAGCTTTCTTT.

This clonotype occurred a few times. The V gene is TRBV5-5, the J gene TRBJ2-7, with a tentative D call TRBD2 (6 bases). The V end was cut by 7 bases, the J end by 3 bases, with 14 bases between. Looked up from germline, CDR1 is SGHKS and CDR2 is YYEKEE (reference sequence). This CDR3 spans 13 amino acids. The DNA of the CDR3 is TGTGCCAGCCGGAGGGGACTCTTCTACGAGCAGTACTTC. This codes for CASRRGLFYEQYF.

In regard to this clonotype: A single base separates this from a much larger clone, so it may be a read error. This chain joins TRBV11-3 and TRBJ2-1, with D perhaps matching TRBD2 (5 bases). Per the germline V gene, CDR1 is SGHNT and CDR2 is YENEEA. This CDR3 spans 14 amino acids. CDR3 nucleotide sequence: TGTGCCAGCAGCATAGGAGCGGATCACAATGAGCGGTTCTTC. Amino acid sequence: CASSIGADHNERFF.

This clonotype was picked up many times. The V call is TRBV12-3 or TRBV12-4, the J call TRBJ1-6; 9 nucleotides match TRBD1. V dropped 6 bases and J dropped 10; count of bases not matched to a gene: 10. The CDR3 covers 15 residues. The CDR3 protein is CASSPWGDRASPLHF. DNA of the CDR3: TGTGCCAGCAGCCCATGGGGGGACAGGGCGTCACCCCTCCACTTT.

This clonotype was picked up a small number of times. The chain combines TRBV10-3 with TRBJ2-3; perhaps TRBD1 as D (5 bases). CDR1 ENHRY and CDR2 SYGVKD come from the germline V gene. V was trimmed by 3 bases and J by 3 bases, leaving 13 bases between them. CDR3 size: 15 residues. The CDR3 protein is CAISEGALRTDTQYF. Here the CDR3 DNA reads TGTGCCATCAGTGAAGGGGCTCTGCGGACAGATACGCAGTATTTT.

The table lists this clonotype with many counts. This chain connects TRBV20-1 to TRBJ1-1; D gene unclear. Trimming cost V 3 bases and J 8 bases, with 7 bases left between them. This CDR3 is 10 amino acids long. Germline CDR1 is DFQATT and CDR2 is SNEGSKA (reference sequence). The CDR3 DNA is TGCAGTGCTAGCCTGGCCGAAGCTTTCTTT. Its protein product is CSASLAEAFF.

This clonotype has only a few counts. The J gene is TRBJ1-2, the V gene TRBV7-3, with D tentatively TRBD1 (5 bases). Germline V gene sequence: CDR1 SGHTA, CDR2 FQGTGA. The length of the CDR3 is 13 residues. V lost 5 bases to trimming and J lost 4 bases, with 11 bases between them. Here the CDR3 DNA reads TGTGCCAGCAGCGCCCGGGACGGCTATGGCTACACCTTC. Translation gives CASSARDGYGYTF.

This clonotype was counted a few times. The chain uses TRBV4-1 and TRBJ2-2; no definite D call. The CDR3 length is 16 residues. In germline, CDR1 is MGHRA, CDR2 YSYEKL. V was shortened by 1 base and J by 4 bases, with 13 bases between the two germline ends. The CDR3: CASSQAPDTVTGELFF. The CDR3 bases are TGCGCCAGCAGCCAAGCTCCCGACACGGTCACCGGGGAGCTGTTTTTT.

The V gene is TRBV3-1, the J gene TRBJ2-4; 12 bases agree with TRBD2. The CDR3 sequence is 16 residues long. The V and J ends lost 5 bases and 5 bases, in that order; junction bases with no gene match: 7. Germline V gene data show CDR1 as LGHDT and CDR2 as YNNKEL (reference sequence). CDR3 sequence: CASSGRTSGNQNIQYF. The DNA for the CDR3 is TGTGCCAGCAGCGGACGGACTAGCGGGAACCAAAACATTCAGTACTTC.

This clonotype was counted between two and nine times. The chain has TRBV7-2 and TRBJ1-2, with 7 bases matching TRBD1. Germline-derived CDR1 and CDR2 are SGHTA and FQGNSA. The CDR3 totals 14 residues. After removal of 4 bases from V and 0 bases from J, the junction contained 2 bases not matched to a gene. The CDR3 spells CASSSDRTNYGYTF. The CDR3 region has the DNA TGTGCCAGCAGCTCGGACAGGACTAACTATGGCTACACCTTC. The entire variable domain, with the rest obtained from reference TRBV7-2 and TRBJ1-2, is as follows: GAGVSQSPSNKVTEKGKDVELRCDPISGHTALYWYRQSLGQGLEFLIYFQGNSAPDKSGLPSDRFSAERTGGSVSTLTIQRTQQEDSAVYLCASSSDRTNYGYTFGSGTRLTVV.

V usage is TRBV11-2 and J usage is TRBJ2-1, with 9 bases aligning to TRBD2. The CDR3 runs 16 residues. V gave up 1 base and J gave up 3 bases; unmatched junction bases: 4. The germline V gene encodes CDR1 SGHAT and CDR2 FQNNGV. CDR3: CASSLAAGGGYNEQFF. CDR3 nucleotide sequence: TGTGCCAGCAGCTTAGCGGCGGGAGGGGGCTACAATGAGCAGTTCTTC.